Listed here is a single T cell receptor beta chain. The authors built TCR beta libraries using iRepertoire HTBI primers and Arm-PCR of CDR3 regions. TCRdb used MiXCR to reprocess the multiplex PCR reads, holding one entry per CDR3 protein. The sample carries a few hundred thousand distinct CDR3 sequences, less than 25% recorded once. This CDR3 is built from 19 residues. Trimming removed 0 bases at V and 0 bases at J, with 19 bases between. The germline V gene has CDR1 LGHDT and CDR2 YNNKEL (reference sequence). Time point noted: persistent/refractory GD, antithyroid drugs over 5 years with positive TRAb. PBMC-extracted RNA yielded the TCR library. This entry comes from a study of regulatory T cells in long-lasting Graves disease.

The genes are TRBV3-1 and TRBJ2-3; D not certain. Source: peripheral blood mononuclear cells (PBMCs), taken when the disease was refractory, from a patient treated with antithyroid drugs. This clonotype was obtained from a female donor with Graves disease. The CDR3 sequence: CASSQDLRFELTSTDTQYF. CDR3 coding DNA: TGTGCCAGCAGCCAAGATCTGAGGTTCGAGCTCACTAGCACAGATACGCAGTATTTT.